The T cell receptor beta chain described here comes from a study of cytomegalovirus exposure and HLA in healthy donors. General observations from the study: Trimming of TCR beta V- and J-genes showed a link, identified in a later analysis, to a missense DCLRE1C variant. A few chains linked to CMV were shown in vitro to be specific for CMV antigens. Reports state that TCR beta sequences accurately predicted most subjects' HLA-A and HLA-B alleles. The listing of roughly 160 TCR beta chains classed them as cytomegalovirus-associated.

The V gene's germline CDR1 is LGHNA and CDR2 YSLEER. CDR3 length: 16 amino acids. The germline V and J ends were trimmed by 4 bases and 6 bases, with 22 bases remaining between them. A multiplex PCR was run with 60 Vbeta primers and 13 Jbeta primers. Clones were read by immunoSEQ multiplex PCR, and TCRdb kept only the in-frame ones, dropping some. The sample contains under 100,000 clones, about three quarters of which appear only once. Worth noting for this clone: Its antigen is not known.

The sequenced material came from PBMCs. The chain couples TRBV4-3 to TRBJ2-7, with TRBD1 as a possible D gene (5 bases). This clonotype was sampled from a woman between 45 and 65 years old in good health and CMV-seropositive. Here the CDR3 DNA reads TGCGCCAGCAGCCCCGACCCGACAGTCTCGGAAATCGAGCAGTACTTC. It specifies CASSPDPTVSEIEQYF.